A single sample is the source of the 27 T cell receptor beta chains below, sequenced in a study of shared clonotypes between healthy human individuals. Method: immunoSEQ multiplex PCR; TCRdb's copy keeps in-frame clones and lacks some. Of roughly 2 million clones in the sample, nearly 97% are singletons; the top ten hold around 0.13%. The source material was naive CD4+ T cells sorted from blood. Indicated subset: CD45RA+ positively selected. These receptor sequences come from a young man in good health.

CDR3 loop: CASSYSFSSYEQYF. The CDR3 DNA reads TGTGCCAGCAGTTACTCCTTTAGCTCCTACGAGCAGTACTTC. This chain joins TRBV6-5 and TRBJ2-7; D gene ambiguous. CDR3 size: 14 residues. V gave up 0 bases and J gave up 0 bases, with 6 bases separating them. The germline V gene encodes CDR1 MNHEY and CDR2 SVGAGI.

The chain employs TRBV6-1 and TRBJ1-6; weak D call: TRBD1 (5 bases). The CDR3 has 16 residues. Germline values: CDR1 MNHNS, CDR2 SASEGT. Trimming removed 2 bases from V and 6 bases from J, with 14 bases in between. Here the CDR3 reads CASSEQGGGGNSPLHF. The CDR3 DNA follows: TGTGCCAGCAGTGAACAGGGCGGGGGAGGTAATTCACCCCTCCACTTT.

The chain recombines TRBV7-2 with TRBJ2-2; 9 positions match TRBD2. Germline trimming cut 3 bases from V and 6 bases from J; bases unmatched to any gene: 8. The germline V gene encodes CDR1 SGHTA and CDR2 FQGNSA. The CDR3 extends over 16 amino acids. The CDR3 DNA reads as TGTGCCAGCAGCTTTATTAGCGGGAGAAATCCCGGGGAGCTGTTTTTT. It yields the protein CASSFISGRNPGELFF.

The V and J genes are TRBV28 and TRBJ2-5; D is unclear. There are 11 residues in the CDR3. V shed 5 bases and J shed 4 bases, with 5 bases lying between them. Germline V gives CDR1 MDHEN, CDR2 SYDVKM. The CDR3 sequence: CASSESETQYF. CDR3 nucleotides: TGTGCCAGCAGTGAGTCAGAGACCCAGTACTTC.

The rearrangement joins TRBV5-1 to TRBJ2-2; D may be TRBD1 or TRBD2 (5 bases each). V lost 4 bases, J lost 0 bases, and 10 bases lay in between. Germline values: CDR1 SGHRS, CDR2 YFSETQ. This CDR3 is built from 15 residues. The CDR3 DNA follows: TGCGCCAGCAGCGATCAGGGACCGAACACCGGGGAGCTGTTTTTT. Amino acids: CASSDQGPNTGELFF.

This sequence joins TRBV9 and TRBJ2-7; possible D gene TRBD2, 5 bases. V was cut by 3 bases and J by 5 bases, with 18 bases left in between. Germline lookup yields CDR1 SGDLS and CDR2 YYNGEE. This CDR3 has 15 amino acids. For the CDR3, the DNA is TGTGCCAGCAGCGCTGGTGGAGGCTCCTTCAACGAGCAGTACTTC. Translated: CASSAGGGSFNEQYF.

The CDR3: CATKRDPVTEAFF. The CDR3 region has the DNA TGTGCCACCAAACGGGACCCGGTCACTGAAGCTTTCTTT. The genes are TRBV6-5 and TRBJ1-1, with a tentative D call TRBD1 (5 bases). V lost 10 bases and J 4 bases, leaving 16 bases between the germline ends. CDR3 size: 13 residues. Germline loops: CDR1 MNHEY, CDR2 SVGAGI.

This clone has a single count. The chain carries TRBV29-1 and TRBJ1-5; a weak D match, TRBD1 (6 bases). The CDR3 covers 15 residues. Germline values: CDR1 SQVTM, CDR2 ANQGSEA. V lost 4 bases and J lost 0, with 13 bases in between. CDR3 DNA sequence: TGCAGCGTTGCCTGGACAGATTATAGCAATCAGCCCCAGCATTTT. This codes for CSVAWTDYSNQPQHF.

The V and J genes are TRBV5-6 and TRBJ2-7; possible D gene TRBD1, 5 bases. The V end was cut by 3 bases, the J end by 4 bases, with 17 bases between. The V gene's germline CDR1 is SGHDT and CDR2 YYEEEE. The length of the CDR3 is 15 residues. CDR3 nucleotides: TGTGCCAGCAGCTCTGACCTTTCAGGGATATACGAGCAGTACTTC. As protein: CASSSDLSGIYEQYF.

The chain employs TRBV6-5 and TRBJ2-1, with TRBD2 as a possible D gene (6 bases). The CDR3 is 14 residues long. V was shortened by 2 bases and J by 10 bases, with 15 bases between the two germline ends. Per the germline V gene, CDR1 is MNHEY and CDR2 is SVGAGI. CDR3 sequence: CASSYAAGSLEQFF. The CDR3 DNA sequence: TGTGCCAGCAGTTACGCCGCGGGGAGCCTCGAGCAGTTCTTC.

The rearrangement uses TRBV7-2 and TRBJ1-2; a possible D gene is TRBD1 (5 bases). This CDR3 has 12 amino acids. The ends were cut back, 1 base at V and 10 bases at J, with 10 bases in the middle. The germline V gene encodes CDR1 SGHTA and CDR2 FQGNSA. CDR3 bases: TGTGCCAGCAGCTTAGACACGGGACCCTACACCTTC. This codes for CASSLDTGPYTF.

The V and J genes are TRBV2 and TRBJ1-6; D remains ambiguous. V lost 2 bases and J 5 bases, leaving 4 bases between the germline ends. The CDR3 loop spans 13 amino acids. Germline assignment: CDR1 SNHLY and CDR2 FYNNEI. CDR3 protein: CASSEPDNSPLHF. CDR3 nucleotides: TGTGCCAGCAGTGAACCAGATAATTCACCCCTCCACTTT.

The CDR3 DNA reads TGTGCCAGCAGCGCCCTCCAACAAGAGACCCAGTACTTC. Its protein is CASSALQQETQYF. J is TRBJ2-5 and V is TRBV9; D remains unclear. This CDR3 is 13 amino acids long. Trimming took off 3 bases at V and 2 bases at J, with 8 bases between the two ends. The germline gives CDR1 SGDLS, CDR2 YYNGEE.

The chain couples TRBV5-1 to TRBJ2-1; D unclear. Germline CDR1 reads SGHRS; CDR2 reads YFSETQ. The CDR3 length is 14 residues. Trimming cost V 3 bases and J 8 bases, with 15 bases left between them. CDR3 sequence reads: CASSSWVNEDEQFF. CDR3 coding DNA: TGCGCCAGCAGCTCCTGGGTCAACGAGGATGAGCAGTTCTTC.

The chain recombines TRBV10-3 with TRBJ1-4, with D perhaps matching TRBD1 (5 bases). Per the germline V gene, CDR1 is ENHRY and CDR2 is SYGVKD. The CDR3 is 12 amino acids. The V gene lost 8 bases and the J gene lost 3 bases, with 7 bases spanning the gap. In DNA form, the CDR3 reads TGTGCCATCGGGACGCCTAATGAAAAACTGTTTTTT. Encoded protein: CAIGTPNEKLFF.

The chain recombines TRBV28 with TRBJ2-5; D is perhaps TRBD1 (7 bases). This CDR3 contains 14 residues. CDR1 is MDHEN and CDR2 is SYDVKM in the germline V gene. V lost 6 bases, J lost 5 bases, and 16 bases lay in between. CDR3 sequence: CASRPPGGLETQYF. The DNA of the CDR3 is TGTGCCAGCAGGCCGCCAGGGGGGCTGGAGACCCAGTACTTC.

The rearrangement links TRBV9 to TRBJ2-3; 8 nucleotides match TRBD1. V shed 3 bases and J 0 bases; nucleotides not matched to a gene: 3. This CDR3 spans 15 amino acids. The germline V gene has CDR1 SGDLS and CDR2 YYNGEE. CDR3 residues: CASSARDRSTDTQYF. The CDR3 nucleotides read TGTGCCAGCAGCGCCCGGGACAGGAGCACAGATACGCAGTATTTT.

The chain joins TRBV30 to TRBJ2-7, with 7 bases that match TRBD1. Trimming removed 5 bases from V and 1 base from J; junction bases left unmatched: 8. CDR1 and CDR2 (germline): GTSNPN, SVGIG (reference sequence). This CDR3 is built from 14 residues. The CDR3 spells CAWGTGTESYEQYF. Written as DNA, the CDR3 is TGTGCCTGGGGGACCGGGACAGAGTCCTACGAGCAGTACTTC.

The chain links TRBV7-6 to TRBJ2-7, with D tentatively TRBD2 (6 bases). The CDR3 has 16 amino acids. In germline, CDR1 is SGHVS, CDR2 FNYEAQ. The ends were cut back, 5 bases at V and 7 bases at J, with 24 bases in the middle. CDR3 region: CASSPSGLSGYGEQYF. CDR3 in DNA: TGTGCCAGCAGCCCCTCTGGCCTTAGCGGATACGGTGAGCAGTACTTC.

This rearrangement joins TRBV10-1 to TRBJ2-1; 7 bases fit TRBD2. The junction had 7 bases not matched to a gene; V was cut back by 2 bases and J by 12 bases. This CDR3 comprises 13 residues. From germline, CDR1 is WNHNN and CDR2 SYGVQD (reference sequence). This CDR3 is CASSEGGGQGQFF. The DNA of the CDR3 is TGCGCCAGCAGTGAGGGGGGGGGTCAGGGGCAGTTCTTC.

The chain is built from TRBV10-3 and TRBJ2-3; 7 nucleotides line up with TRBD2. The CDR3 is made up of 14 amino acids. Per the germline V gene, CDR1 is ENHRY and CDR2 is SYGVKD. The V segment lost 11 bases and the J segment 0 bases; nucleotides outside the gene matches: 8. The CDR3 DNA sequence: TGTGCCGCCTCGCGGGAGTTAAGCACAGATACGCAGTATTTT. It translates to CAASRELSTDTQYF.

This chain links TRBV4-3 with TRBJ2-2; D ambiguous. Trimming left V 0 bases short and J 4 bases short, with 9 bases between. This CDR3 spans 15 amino acids. Germline CDR1 reads LGHNA; CDR2 reads YSLEER. The CDR3 spells CASSQDGLVTGELFF. DNA of the CDR3: TGCGCCAGCAGCCAAGACGGTCTAGTCACCGGGGAGCTGTTTTTT.

This chain uses TRBV5-6 with TRBJ2-5; TRBD2 matches 7 bases. CDR3 length: 17 amino acids. Trimming removed 0 bases from V and 4 bases from J; junction bases left unmatched: 12. Germline V lookup: CDR1 SGHDT, CDR2 YYEEEE. CDR3 DNA sequence: TGTGCCAGCAGCTTGGAAGGTCGCGGGGGAGAGGGAGAGACCCAGTACTTC. Translating gives CASSLEGRGGEGETQYF.

CDR3 sequence: CASSWGAQGTYNEQFF. The CDR3 DNA reads TGCGCCAGCAGTTGGGGGGCGCAGGGGACCTACAATGAGCAGTTCTTC. The chain recombines TRBV5-1 with TRBJ2-1; D tentatively fits TRBD1 or TRBD2 (6 bases each). The CDR3 covers 16 residues. Trimming cost V 5 bases and J 2 bases, with 17 bases left between them. CDR1 and CDR2 from the germline V gene are SGHRS and YFSETQ.

The chain carries TRBV30 and TRBJ1-3; D might be TRBD1 (5 bases). CDR1 is GTSNPN and CDR2 is SVGIG in the germline V gene (reference sequence). V was trimmed by 5 bases and J by 0 bases, leaving 11 bases between them. The CDR3 extends over 14 amino acids. The CDR3 loop reads CAWGATFSGNTIYF. CDR3 nucleotide sequence: TGTGCCTGGGGGGCCACCTTCTCTGGAAACACCATATATTTT.

This chain joins TRBV28 and TRBJ2-7, with TRBD1 matching 8 bases. The CDR3 has 16 amino acids. V lost 6 bases to trimming and J lost 3 bases; unmatched junction nucleotides: 13. CDR1 is MDHEN and CDR2 is SYDVKM in the germline V gene. As DNA, the CDR3 is TGTGCCAGCAGGCAACCCGACAGGGGAGTCCACTACGAGCAGTACTTC. This translates into CASRQPDRGVHYEQYF.

V usage is TRBV5-1 and J usage is TRBJ1-2, with 9 positions matching TRBD1. Germline CDR1 reads SGHRS; CDR2 reads YFSETQ. The CDR3 loop spans 13 amino acids. Germline trimming cut 3 bases from V and 8 bases from J; bases unmatched to any gene: 5. The CDR3 spells CASSSSTGGGYTF. The CDR3 DNA reads as TGCGCCAGCAGCTCCTCGACAGGGGGAGGCTACACCTTC.